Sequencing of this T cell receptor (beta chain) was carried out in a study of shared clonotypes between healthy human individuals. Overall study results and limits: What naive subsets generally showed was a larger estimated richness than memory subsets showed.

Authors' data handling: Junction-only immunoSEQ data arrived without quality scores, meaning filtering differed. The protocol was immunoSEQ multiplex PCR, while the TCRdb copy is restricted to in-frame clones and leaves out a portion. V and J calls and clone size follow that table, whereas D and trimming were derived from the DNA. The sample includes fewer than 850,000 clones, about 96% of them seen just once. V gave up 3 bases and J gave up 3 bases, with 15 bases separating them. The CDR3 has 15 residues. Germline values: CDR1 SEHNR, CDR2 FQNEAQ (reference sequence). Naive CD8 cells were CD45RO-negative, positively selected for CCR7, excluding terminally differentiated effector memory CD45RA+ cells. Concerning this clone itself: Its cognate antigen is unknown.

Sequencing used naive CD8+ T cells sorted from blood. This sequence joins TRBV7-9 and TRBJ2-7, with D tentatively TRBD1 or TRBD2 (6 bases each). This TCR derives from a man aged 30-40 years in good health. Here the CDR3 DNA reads TGTGCCAGCAGCTTGGAGGGGGGATTGATCTACGAGCAGTACTTC. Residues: CASSLEGGLIYEQYF. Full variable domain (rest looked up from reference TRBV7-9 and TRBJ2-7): DTGVSQNPRHKITKRGQNVTFRCDPISEHNRLYWYRQTLGQGPEFLTYFQNEAQLEKSRLLSDRFSAERPKGSFSTLEIQRTEQGDSAMYLCASSLEGGLIYEQYFGPGTRLTVT.